The present entry profiles one T cell receptor (beta chain) with its context. The record originates from a study of cytomegalovirus exposure and HLA in healthy donors. The PCR was carried out with 60 Vbeta primers and 13 Jbeta primers. Profiling relied on immunoSEQ multiplex PCR, and the TCRdb table lists in-frame clones only, not all of them. The data show around 130,000 clones, with approximately 86% seen just once and around 0.54% held by the top ten. This TCR came from a woman between 40 and 55 years old in good health and CMV-seronegative. The sample taken for sequencing was PBMCs.

This CDR3 is CASSLGTSGAYNEQFF. DNA for the CDR3: TGTGCCAGCAGCTTAGGGACTAGCGGGGCCTACAATGAGCAGTTCTTC. This sequence joins TRBV11-3 and TRBJ2-1; 12 nucleotides agree with TRBD2. V was pared by 1 base and J by 2 bases, with 0 bases of the junction left unmatched. Germline values: CDR1 SGHNT, CDR2 YENEEA. This CDR3 is built from 16 residues.